The rows below give T cell receptor beta chains drawn from one sample of a study of T cell responses to AZD1222 COVID-19 vaccine. Clones were read by immunoSEQ multiplex PCR, and TCRdb kept only the in-frame ones, dropping some. The data contain under 150,000 clones, 80% to 95% of them seen just once; the ten biggest clones take up approximately 3.4%. Sequencing used peripheral blood, obtained on day 0 of AZD1222 vaccination. The receptors were sampled from an adult in good health. Each CDR3 is given with its conserved first and last residue. Each record gives: J gene, D gene, clone size, V gene, CDR3 protein, CDR3 DNA. D genes are given only for firm matches. The size entry is marked missing in some rows and otherwise reads once, few, many or a size class.

TRBJ1-1	.	once	TRBV5-8	CASSFFSRGRHF	TGTGCCAGCAGCTTTTTCTCCCGAGGCAGACACTTT
TRBJ2-6	TRBD1	.	TRBV4-1	CASSQPGQGIEFGANVLTF	TGCGCCAGCAGCCAACCGGGACAGGGAATTGAATTTGGGGCCAACGTCCTGACTTTC
TRBJ1-5	.	.	TRBV2	CASSDFFQPQHF	TGTGCCAGCAGTGATTTTTTTCAGCCCCAGCATTTT
TRBJ1-5	.	.	TRBV28	CASSLGGEGQPQHF	TGTGCCAGCAGTTTAGGGGGTGAGGGCCAGCCCCAGCATTTT
TRBJ1-2	TRBD1	.	TRBV5-5	CASSLFGGQGGYGYTF	TGTGCCAGCAGCTTGTTTGGCGGACAGGGTGGCTATGGCTACACCTTC
TRBJ1-2	.	.	TRBV14	CASSPLQNYGYTF	TGTGCCAGCAGCCCACTACAGAACTATGGCTACACCTTC
TRBJ1-4	.	.	TRBV30	CAWRGGLTEKLFF	TGTGCCTGGCGCGGAGGGTTGACTGAAAAACTGTTTTTT
TRBJ1-4	.	once	TRBV29-1	CSVEGQGLGKLFF	TGCAGCGTTGAAGGCCAGGGGTTAGGGAAACTGTTTTTT
TRBJ1-1	.	.	TRBV28	CASTHGRLKNTEAFF	TGTGCCAGCACCCACGGACGGCTGAAGAACACTGAAGCTTTCTTT
TRBJ2-7	.	.	TRBV5-1	CASSLSPSSYEQYF	TGCGCCAGCAGCTTGTCACCAAGCTCCTACGAGCAGTACTTC
TRBJ1-4	TRBD1	.	TRBV6-5	CASSYTPGTGSGKLFF	TGTGCCAGCAGTTACACCCCCGGGACAGGGAGTGGAAAACTGTTTTTT
TRBJ2-1	TRBD2	.	TRBV15	CATSTFRQGRTSGRDNEQFF	TGTGCCACCAGCACTTTCAGACAGGGCAGGACTAGCGGGAGGGACAATGAGCAGTTCTTC
TRBJ1-1	.	few	TRBV9	CASSVDLGVNTEAFF	TGTGCCAGCAGCGTTGACCTAGGGGTTAACACTGAAGCTTTCTTT
TRBJ1-6	TRBD1	.	TRBV27	CASSLDRETNSPLHF	TGTGCCAGCAGTCTCGACAGGGAGACTAATTCACCCCTCCACTTT
TRBJ2-7	.	.	TRBV6-5	CASKTRESEQYF	TGTGCCAGCAAAACTAGGGAATCCGAGCAGTACTTC
TRBJ2-1	TRBD2	.	TRBV7-2	CASSLRGSHNEQFF	TGTGCCAGCAGCTTGCGCGGGAGTCATAATGAGCAGTTCTTC
TRBJ2-5	.	.	TRBV7-2	CASSLATNRETQYF	TGTGCCAGCAGCTTAGCTACTAACCGGGAGACCCAGTACTTC
TRBJ2-5	.	.	TRBV5-4	CASSLVSGGPGVETQYF	TGTGCCAGCAGCTTGGTTAGTGGGGGTCCAGGGGTAGAGACCCAGTACTTC
TRBJ1-1	.	.	TRBV27	CASSQGRLNTEAFF	TGTGCCAGCAGTCAGGGACGGTTGAACACTGAAGCTTTCTTT
TRBJ1-1	TRBD1	.	TRBV28	CASRTRGPNTEAFF	TGTGCCAGCAGAACCAGGGGGCCTAACACTGAAGCTTTCTTT
TRBJ2-7	TRBD2	.	TRBV27	CASSSGLAGTSAYEQYF	TGTGCCAGCAGTTCTGGACTAGCGGGAACCTCGGCCTACGAGCAGTACTTC
TRBJ2-1	TRBD1	.	TRBV7-6	CASSPRQGLYNEQFF	TGTGCCAGCAGTCCTCGACAGGGCCTCTACAATGAGCAGTTCTTC
TRBJ1-5	.	.	TRBV19	CASSIRQGTNQPQHF	TGTGCCAGTAGTATCCGGCAGGGTACCAATCAGCCCCAGCATTTT
TRBJ2-7	.	.	TRBV2	CASSEDLGEEQYF	TGTGCCAGCAGTGAAGATTTGGGGGAAGAGCAGTACTTC
TRBJ1-2	TRBD1	.	TRBV6-5	CASSLDRHYGYTF	TGTGCCAGCAGTTTGGACAGGCACTATGGCTACACCTTC
TRBJ1-5	.	.	TRBV5-5	CASSPGGHQPQHF	TGTGCCAGCAGTCCCGGGGGGCATCAGCCCCAGCATTTT
TRBJ2-7	.	few	TRBV27	CASSYRDPGEQYF	TGTGCCAGCAGTTACAGGGATCCAGGGGAGCAGTACTTC
TRBJ2-1	.	.	TRBV27	CASSRGNEQFF	TGTGCCAGCTCCCGGGGGAATGAGCAGTTCTTC
TRBJ2-1	TRBD2	.	TRBV19	CASSRAGVGNEQFF	TGTGCCAGTAGTAGAGCGGGAGTGGGCAATGAGCAGTTCTTC
TRBJ2-1	TRBD1	.	TRBV10-1	CASSEGGTGRGNEQFF	TGCGCCAGCAGTGAGGGGGGGACAGGGAGAGGCAATGAGCAGTTCTTC
TRBJ1-2	TRBD1	.	TRBV4-1	CASSQGTGSYYGYTF	TGCGCCAGCAGCCAGGGGACAGGTTCTTACTATGGCTACACCTTC
TRBJ1-1	.	once	TRBV15	CATSRDTRARNTEAFF	TGTGCCACCAGCAGAGATACGAGGGCCCGGAACACTGAAGCTTTCTTT
TRBJ1-1	.	.	TRBV30	CAWTLVGGLGNTEAFF	TGTGCCTGGACCCTCGTCGGAGGACTAGGGAACACTGAAGCTTTCTTT
TRBJ2-2	TRBD2	.	TRBV5-4	CASSLAGGAANTGELFF	TGTGCCAGCAGCTTGGCGGGGGGGGCTGCGAACACCGGGGAGCTGTTTTTT
TRBJ1-2	TRBD1	few	TRBV10-3	CAIKGTENYGYTF	TGTGCCATCAAAGGGACAGAGAACTATGGCTACACCTTC
TRBJ1-1	.	.	TRBV5-6	CASSLDGNLNTEAFF	TGTGCCAGCAGCTTGGATGGCAACCTTAACACTGAAGCTTTCTTT
TRBJ1-1	TRBD1	.	TRBV5-4	CASSSGGDNEAFF	TGTGCCAGCAGCTCAGGGGGGGACAATGAAGCTTTCTTT
TRBJ1-1	.	.	TRBV7-9	CASSAQQGDTEAFF	TGTGCCAGCAGCGCCCAACAGGGAGACACTGAAGCTTTCTTT
TRBJ2-7	.	.	TRBV7-2	CASSLNQREQYF	TGTGCCAGCAGCTTAAATCAACGCGAGCAGTACTTC
TRBJ2-5	TRBD2	.	TRBV5-4	CASTQAGEGRETQYF	TGTGCCAGCACCCAAGCGGGAGAAGGGAGGGAGACCCAGTACTTC
TRBJ1-2	.	once	TRBV6-5	CASRMDGRNGYTF	TGTGCCAGCAGGATGGACGGGCGAAACGGCTACACCTTC